This TCR beta chain stems from a study of cytomegalovirus exposure and HLA in healthy donors. Findings of the study overall: The study recorded over 150 TCR beta chains that were cytomegalovirus-associated. It was reported that the classifier diagnosed cytomegalovirus status with high specificity and sensitivity in both the original and validation cohorts.

The J segment lost 2 bases and the V segment lost 4 bases, leaving 9 bases of the junction unmatched. This CDR3 has 16 residues. Germline CDR1 reads SGDLS; CDR2 reads YYNGEE. The protocol was immunoSEQ multiplex PCR, while the TCRdb copy is restricted to in-frame clones and leaves out a portion. The sample has about 160,000 clones; around four fifths are singletons. In regard to this clone: What it recognizes is unknown.

This chain links TRBV9 with TRBJ2-1, with 7 bases matching TRBD2. This TCR was sampled from a young man in good health and CMV-seropositive. Sequencing used PBMCs. CDR3 sequence reads: CASSKTSSGPYNEQFF. The CDR3 DNA reads as TGTGCCAGCAGCAAGACATCTAGCGGACCCTACAATGAGCAGTTCTTC.